These 30 T cell receptor beta chains came from one sample sequenced in a study of blood T cell repertoires in COVID-19 (TCRdb year 2020). The method was the immunoSEQ multiplex PCR assay. TCRdb obtained this table from immuneACCESS and retained in-frame rearrangements with V and J assigned. These tables miss some clones; where compared with another copy, unresolved V genes account for less than half of the shortfall, and the remainder is unexplained. For this sample there are roughly 26,000 clones; about 90% appear just once. Around 2.8% of the sample rests with the top ten. Specimen: peripheral blood. Every receptor here comes from a human donor in a cohort sampled during active COVID-19.

As DNA, the CDR3 is TGTGCCATCAGTGTGCGGGGGGCTGGAGATACGCAGTATTTT. This sequence encodes CAISVRGAGDTQYF. This chain uses TRBV10-3 with TRBJ2-3; TRBD2 aligns across 8 bases. CDR3 size: 14 residues. The J segment lost 5 bases and the V segment lost 4 bases, leaving 5 bases of the junction unmatched. Germline values: CDR1 ENHRY, CDR2 SYGVKD.

This clone has just one count. The rearrangement uses TRBV10-1 and TRBJ1-4; TRBD1 aligns across 9 bases. CDR3 size: 13 residues. Losses at the gene ends were 3 bases for V and 8 bases for J; bases not matched to a gene: 1. Per germline, CDR1 WNHNN and CDR2 SYGVQD (reference sequence). CDR3: CASSDGTGEKLFF. The CDR3 coding sequence is TGCGCCAGCAGTGACGGGACAGGGGAAAAACTGTTTTTT.

The chain recombines TRBV15 with TRBJ1-5; TRBD1 might be the D (6 bases). V dropped 1 base and J dropped 1 base, with 14 bases sitting between them. Germline V lookup: CDR1 LNHNV, CDR2 YYDKDF (reference sequence). CDR3 length: 17 residues. The CDR3 is CATSRGSRQESNQPQHF. The CDR3 DNA reads TGTGCCACCAGCAGAGGATCCCGACAGGAGAGCAATCAGCCCCAGCATTTT.

This clone was seen a single time. The chain links TRBV2 to TRBJ1-5, with 7 bases lining up with TRBD1. Losses at the gene ends were 4 bases for V and 7 bases for J; bases not matched to a gene: 4. CDR1 SNHLY and CDR2 FYNNEI come from the germline V gene. The CDR3 runs to 13 residues. CDR3 region: CASSGRGGQPQHF. CDR3 bases: TGTGCCAGCAGTGGTCGAGGGGGCCAGCCCCAGCATTTT. Full variable domain (rest looked up from reference TRBV2 and TRBJ1-5): EPEVTQTPSHQVTQMGQEVILRCVPISNHLYFYWYRQILGQKVEFLVSFYNNEISEKSEIFDDQFSVERPDGSNFTLKIRSTKLEDSAMYFCASSGRGGQPQHFGDGTRLSIL.

This clone was counted a single time. The chain carries TRBV7-2 and TRBJ2-5; D ambiguous. V was pared by 1 base and J by 5 bases, with 5 bases between. Germline values: CDR1 SGHTA, CDR2 FQGNSA. This CDR3 is built from 12 residues. The CDR3 protein is CASSLVLETQYF. The CDR3 nucleotides are TGTGCCAGCAGCTTAGTCCTGGAGACCCAGTACTTC.

The chain is built from TRBV7-2 and TRBJ1-2, with TRBD1 identical over 7 bases. V shed 4 bases and J 7 bases; nucleotides not matched to a gene: 3. The germline gives CDR1 SGHTA, CDR2 FQGNSA. The CDR3 extends over 12 amino acids. This chain's CDR3 is CASSYYRGGYTF. Here the CDR3 DNA reads TGTGCCAGCAGCTATTACAGGGGTGGCTACACCTTC.

CDR3 amino acids: CAISPTGRTEAFF. CDR3 coding DNA: TGTGCCATCAGCCCGACAGGGCGGACTGAAGCTTTCTTT. V and J are TRBV10-3 and TRBJ1-1; 7 bases are a match to TRBD1. CDR3 length: 13 amino acids. V shed 6 bases, J shed 5 bases, and the junction held 6 bases outside the gene matches. Germline V lookup: CDR1 ENHRY, CDR2 SYGVKD.

The gene calls are TRBV3-1 (or the pseudogene TRBV3-2) and TRBJ2-3, with 9 positions matching TRBD2. V shed 0 bases and J 1 base; nucleotides not matched to a gene: 2. Germline CDR1 and CDR2: LGHDT and YNNKEL (reference sequence). This CDR3 has 16 amino acids. As DNA, the CDR3 is TGTGCCAGCAGCCAAGATTTAGCGGGGGGCACAGATACGCAGTATTTT. Its protein is CASSQDLAGGTDTQYF.

The chain carries TRBV6-1 and TRBJ2-7, with D maybe TRBD2 (6 bases). The CDR3 is 17 residues long. Between the trimmed V and J ends, which lost 0 bases and 2 bases, there was a span of 17 bases. The germline V gene has CDR1 MNHNS and CDR2 SASEGT. The CDR3 reads CASSEARRREGPYEQYV. Here the CDR3 DNA reads TGTGCCAGCAGTGAAGCGCGGCGGAGGGAAGGCCCCTACGAGCAGTACGTC.

The CDR3 DNA follows: TGTGCCAGCAGTGAAGGTTCTGGAGGACGTGAAAAACTGTTTTTT. It encodes CASSEGSGGREKLFF. This rearrangement joins TRBV25-1 to TRBJ1-4; D gene ambiguous. V lost 2 bases and J 7 bases, leaving 14 bases between the germline ends. CDR1 is MGHDK and CDR2 is SYGVNS in the germline V gene. The CDR3 has 15 residues.

The chain couples TRBV7-9 to TRBJ1-4; tentatively, D is TRBD1 (5 bases). The CDR3 is 18 residues long. Germline V lookup: CDR1 SEHNR, CDR2 FQNEAQ (reference sequence). V lost 5 bases and J 3 bases, leaving 22 bases between the germline ends. The chain's CDR3 is CASSHRPAPTVSNEKLFF. The CDR3 coding sequence is TGTGCCAGCAGCCACCGACCCGCGCCGACAGTCTCTAATGAAAAACTGTTTTTT. The complete variable domain, with remaining parts taken from reference TRBV7-9 and TRBJ1-4, reads DTGVSQNPRHKITKRGQNVTFRCDPISEHNRLYWYRQTLGQGPEFLTYFQNEAQLEKSRLLSDRFSAERPKGSFSTLEIQRTEQGDSAMYLCASSHRPAPTVSNEKLFFGSGTQLSVL.

The chain is built from TRBV5-1 and TRBJ1-3; 8 positions match TRBD1. V trimming: 0 bases; J trimming: 3 bases; junction bases outside the gene matches: 8. The CDR3 has 17 amino acids. CDR1 is SGHRS, CDR2 YFSETQ, per germline. The CDR3 DNA reads TGCGCCAGCAGCTTGGCCTTCCAGGGGGCTGGTGGAAACACCATATATTTT. It encodes CASSLAFQGAGGNTIYF.

The count of this clone is one. The chain carries TRBV12-3 or TRBV12-4 and TRBJ2-1; the D is unclear. Between the trimmed V and J ends, which lost 6 bases and 9 bases, there was a span of 15 bases. The CDR3 runs 13 residues. This CDR3 reads CASRSSTYGEQFF. The CDR3 bases are TGTGCCAGCAGGTCCTCTACTTACGGTGAGCAGTTCTTC.

The V gene is TRBV19, the J gene TRBJ1-1; D not certain. The ends were cut back, 6 bases at V and 1 base at J, with 18 bases in the middle. Germline V gene data show CDR1 as LNHDA and CDR2 as SQIVND (reference sequence). This CDR3 spans 16 amino acids. CDR3 loop: CASSLSGSWGNTEAFF. CDR3 DNA: TGTGCCAGTAGCCTTTCGGGGAGTTGGGGGAACACTGAAGCTTTCTTT. Using reference TRBV19 and TRBJ1-1 for the parts outside the CDR3, the full variable domain is DGGITQSPKYLFRKEGQNVTLSCEQNLNHDAMYWYRQDPGQGLRLIYYSQIVNDFQKGDIAEGYSVSREKKESFPLTVTSAQKNPTAFYLCASSLSGSWGNTEAFFGQGTRLTVV.

The J gene is TRBJ2-3, the V gene TRBV6-5; TRBD2 agrees at 8 bases. CDR1 is MNHEY, CDR2 SVGAGI, per germline. This CDR3 spans 15 amino acids. Unmatched junction bases numbered 7, after V lost 2 bases and J lost 6 bases. The CDR3 sequence is CASSYVGLVPDTQYF. In DNA form, the CDR3 reads TGTGCCAGCAGTTACGTGGGACTAGTGCCTGATACGCAGTATTTT.

The V and J genes are TRBV4-1 and TRBJ1-4; D unresolved. Germline-derived CDR1 and CDR2 are MGHRA and YSYEKL. The CDR3 is 18 residues long. With 0 bases removed from V and 8 bases from J, the gap between germline ends came to 22 bases. For the CDR3, the DNA is TGCGCCAGCAGCCAAGATCCCCCCTTCGGTGGGCTTGGAGAAAAACTGTTTTTT. It specifies CASSQDPPFGGLGEKLFF.

The chain is built from TRBV14 and TRBJ1-5; 7 positions agree with TRBD1. The CDR3 is 21 amino acids. V shed 3 bases, J shed 2 bases, and the junction held 22 bases outside the gene matches. Germline assignment: CDR1 SGHDN and CDR2 FVKESK. In nucleotides, the CDR3 is TGTGCCAGCAGCCACCGTCAACTCGACAGGGTGAGGACTTGGGGCAATCAGCCCCAGCATTTT. Translating gives CASSHRQLDRVRTWGNQPQHF. Variable domain in full (rest from reference TRBV14 and TRBJ1-5): EAGVTQFPSHSVIEKGQTVTLRCDPISGHDNLYWYRRVMGKEIKFLLHFVKESKQDESGMPNNRFLAERTGGTYSTLKVQPAELEDSGVYFCASSHRQLDRVRTWGNQPQHFGDGTRLSIL.

This clone was picked up one time. The rearrangement uses TRBV10-3 and TRBJ1-3, with D unclear. The CDR3 length is 13 residues. Germline V gene sequence: CDR1 ENHRY, CDR2 SYGVKD. V shed 6 bases and J shed 0 bases, with 6 bases lying between them. The CDR3 DNA is TGTGCCATCAGAGGGAGCTCTGGAAACACCATATATTTT. It is translated as CAIRGSSGNTIYF.

J is TRBJ2-4 and V is TRBV27, with a possible D match to TRBD2 (6 bases). Trimming took 2 bases from V and 2 from J, leaving 10 bases between them. Looked up from germline, CDR1 is MNHEY and CDR2 is SMNVEV (reference sequence). The CDR3 totals 15 residues. The CDR3 protein is CASSLTSSSKNIQYF. In DNA, the CDR3 is TGTGCCAGCAGTTTAACTAGCAGTTCCAAAAACATTCAGTACTTC.

The chain employs TRBV4-1 and TRBJ2-1; 14 nucleotides agree with TRBD2. The V gene end was trimmed by 1 base and the J gene end by 6 bases; junction bases not matched to a gene: 5. The CDR3 sequence is 17 residues long. Germline V CDR1 and CDR2: MGHRA, YSYEKL. The CDR3 DNA is TGCGCCAGCAGCCAAGGCGGCGGACTAGCGGGGGGCAATGAGCAGTTCTTC. Translating it yields CASSQGGGLAGGNEQFF.

This clone was found once. V and J are TRBV5-1 and TRBJ2-1; perhaps TRBD1 as D (5 bases). Germline-derived CDR1 and CDR2 are SGHRS and YFSETQ. The ends were cut back, 4 bases at V and 2 bases at J, with 7 bases in the middle. The CDR3 extends over 13 amino acids. Here the CDR3 DNA reads TGCGCCAGCAGCAGGGGAACCTACAATGAGCAGTTCTTC. This codes for CASSRGTYNEQFF.

The chain employs TRBV5-1 and TRBJ1-3; D is unclear. The length of the CDR3 is 15 residues. CDR1 is SGHRS, CDR2 YFSETQ, per germline. With 3 bases removed from V and 0 bases from J, the gap between germline ends came to 10 bases. The CDR3 bases are TGCGCCAGCAGCTGGGCGGGAGCCTCTGGAAACACCATATATTTT. Its protein product is CASSWAGASGNTIYF.

The chain carries TRBV10-2 and TRBJ2-2; TRBD2 aligns across 10 bases. The CDR3 sequence is 17 residues long. Germline V gene sequence: CDR1 WSHSY, CDR2 SAAADI. V gave up 5 bases and J gave up 2 bases; unmatched junction bases: 8. The CDR3 loop reads CASSWGSGGSNTGELFF. The CDR3 DNA is TGCGCCAGCAGTTGGGGTAGCGGGGGGTCAAACACCGGGGAGCTGTTTTTT.

This chain links TRBV5-1 with TRBJ1-6; a possible D gene is TRBD1 (6 bases). Germline CDR1 and CDR2: SGHRS and YFSETQ. The CDR3 runs 17 residues. V was trimmed by 1 base and J by 10 bases, leaving 21 bases between them. As DNA, the CDR3 is TGCGCCAGCAGCTTGAGCCCAGACACAGGGTCGGGGTCACCCCTCCACTTT. This sequence encodes CASSLSPDTGSGSPLHF.

The chain recombines TRBV9 with TRBJ2-5, with a weak D call TRBD1 (6 bases). From germline, CDR1 is SGDLS and CDR2 YYNGEE. Trimming removed 4 bases at V and 1 base at J, with 11 bases between. This CDR3 is 14 amino acids long. CDR3 DNA sequence: TGTGCCAGCAGCCCCCCGACAGGCCAAGAGACCCAGTACTTC. Residues: CASSPPTGQETQYF.

This sequence joins TRBV5-1 and TRBJ2-4, with D possibly being TRBD1 (5 bases). V lost 4 bases and J lost 0, with 14 bases in between. The CDR3 sequence is 16 residues long. Germline CDR1 is SGHRS and CDR2 is YFSETQ. CDR3 in DNA: TGCGCCAGCAGCAAAACAGGAGCCACAGCCAAAAACATTCAGTACTTC. This encodes CASSKTGATAKNIQYF.

The chain uses TRBV27 and TRBJ2-5; no firm D call. This CDR3 is 12 amino acids long. The germline V gene encodes CDR1 MNHEY and CDR2 SMNVEV (reference sequence). Trimming took off 4 bases at V and 1 base at J, with 4 bases between the two ends. The CDR3 DNA sequence: TGTGCCAGCAGTTCCTCCCAAGAGACCCAGTACTTC. Its protein is CASSSSQETQYF.

This clone was observed a single time. V gene TRBV3-1 (or the pseudogene TRBV3-2) combines with J gene TRBJ1-2; TRBD1 might be the D (5 bases). The V end lost 0 bases, the J end lost 5 bases, and 19 bases lay between the germline ends. The CDR3 covers 17 residues. CDR1 and CDR2 (germline): LGHDT, YNNKEL (reference sequence). CDR3 loop: CASSQDRRVRGDYGYTF. CDR3 nucleotide sequence: TGTGCCAGCAGCCAAGATAGAAGGGTTAGGGGTGATTATGGCTACACCTTC.

In its sample, this clone was seen once. The rearrangement joins TRBV28 to TRBJ1-5, with 7 bases aligning to TRBD1. With 5 bases clipped from V and 0 bases from J, the junction kept 13 bases outside the gene matches. Germline values: CDR1 MDHEN, CDR2 SYDVKM. This CDR3 comprises 18 residues. The CDR3 nucleotides are TGTGCCAGCAGTACGAGCTTCCCGACAGGGTTTAGCAATCAGCCCCAGCATTTT. Translating gives CASSTSFPTGFSNQPQHF.

The V gene is TRBV27, the J gene TRBJ1-2; 11 bases are shared with TRBD1. Trimming cost V 3 bases and J 6 bases; bases outside gene matches: 12. In germline, CDR1 is MNHEY, CDR2 SMNVEV (reference sequence). The CDR3 sequence is 17 residues long. CDR3 protein: CASSFRTGGAGLHGYTF. CDR3 sequence (DNA): TGTGCCAGCAGTTTCCGGACAGGGGGCGCGGGATTGCATGGCTACACCTTC.